The clone carrying this TCR beta chain appeared a few times. V was pared by 2 bases and J by 7 bases, with 15 bases between. Germline CDR1 reads SGHAT; CDR2 reads FQNNGV. This CDR3 comprises 16 residues. The data were obtained in a study of blood T cell repertoires in COVID-19. Overall study: The United States, Italy and Spain were the sources of the acute and convalescent COVID-19 samples. From T cells, B-cell-depleted T cells, or PBMCs came the material, which was cDNA or gDNA.

Per the original methods: It was from reference gene primer amplification that nucleated cell counts were estimated. This table comes from immunoSEQ multiplex PCR, and its TCRdb copy is limited to in-frame clones, with some not included. V, J and clone size reflect that table, while D and trimming were determined from the DNA. The sample includes 100,000 or so clones, roughly four fifths of them seen just once. The TCR sequence derives from a man between 50 and 59 years old with active or convalescent COVID-19. Sequenced material: peripheral blood. The gene calls are TRBV11-2 and TRBJ1-6, with D perhaps TRBD1 (5 bases). CDR3 loop: CASSLSVGVQNSPLHF. The CDR3 bases are TGTGCCAGCAGCTTATCGGTAGGGGTGCAAAATTCACCCCTCCACTTT.